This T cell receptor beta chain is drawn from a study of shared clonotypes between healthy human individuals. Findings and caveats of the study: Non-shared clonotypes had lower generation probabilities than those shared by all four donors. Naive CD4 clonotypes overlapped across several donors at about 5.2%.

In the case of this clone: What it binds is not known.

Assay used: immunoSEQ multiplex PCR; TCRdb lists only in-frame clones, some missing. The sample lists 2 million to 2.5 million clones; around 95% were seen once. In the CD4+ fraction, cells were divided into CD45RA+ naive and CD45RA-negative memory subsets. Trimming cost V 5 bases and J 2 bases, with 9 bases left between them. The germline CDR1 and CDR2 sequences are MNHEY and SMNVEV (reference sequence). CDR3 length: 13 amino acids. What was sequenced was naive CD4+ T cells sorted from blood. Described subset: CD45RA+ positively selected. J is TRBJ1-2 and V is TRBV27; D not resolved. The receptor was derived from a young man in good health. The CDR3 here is CASSPRLNYGYTF. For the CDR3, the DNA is TGTGCCAGCAGTCCCCGGCTAAACTATGGCTACACCTTC.